One and the same sample provided the 6 T cell receptor beta chains below, sequenced in a study of blood T cell repertoires in COVID-19. Only in-frame clones appear in the TCRdb table, and some are missing; sequencing was by immunoSEQ multiplex PCR. The sample holds more than 140,000 clones; approximately 80% are singletons and the top ten take about 6.8%. Sequencing was carried out using peripheral blood. These receptors all stem from a woman between 50 and 59 years old in a cohort sampled during active or convalescent COVID-19.

This sequence joins TRBV6-5 and TRBJ1-2, with unresolved D. This CDR3 region has 12 residues. From germline, CDR1 is MNHEY and CDR2 SVGAGI. V was trimmed by 7 bases and J by 7 bases, leaving 13 bases between them. Written as DNA, the CDR3 is TGTGCCAGCACCTCCTTCGGTAGTGGCTACACCTTC. Translation: CASTSFGSGYTF.

CDR3 region: CASSYTTGYGYTF. The CDR3 coding sequence is TGTGCCAGCAGTTACACGACGGGCTATGGCTACACCTTC. The chain uses TRBV6-5 and TRBJ1-2, with D unresolved. The CDR3 extends over 13 amino acids. CDR1 and CDR2 from the germline V gene are MNHEY and SVGAGI. The V end was cut by 2 bases, the J end by 4 bases, with 8 bases between.

The J gene is TRBJ1-2, the V gene TRBV30; D is uncertain. The CDR3 contains 11 residues. Germline V gene data show CDR1 as GTSNPN and CDR2 as SVGIG (reference sequence). V lost 1 base and J lost 8, with 8 bases in between. The CDR3 loop is CAWSDRIGYTF. The CDR3 DNA is TGTGCCTGGAGTGACAGAATCGGCTACACCTTC.

The rearrangement joins TRBV2 to TRBJ2-2, with no clear D. The ends were cut back, 4 bases at V and 3 bases at J, with 12 bases in the middle. The CDR3 loop spans 15 amino acids. The V gene's germline CDR1 is SNHLY and CDR2 FYNNEI. CDR3 nucleotides: TGTGCCAGCAGTGTCGACTGGGTTGACACCGGGGAGCTGTTTTTT. Protein product: CASSVDWVDTGELFF.

This rearrangement joins TRBV6-5 to TRBJ1-2; TRBD1 matches at 8 bases. The CDR3 runs to 15 residues. The J segment lost 6 bases and the V segment lost 5 bases, leaving 11 bases of the junction unmatched. Per germline, CDR1 MNHEY and CDR2 SVGAGI. The CDR3 bases are TGTGCCAGCAGTATACCAGGAGACAGGGGAGATGGCTACACCTTC. This gives the protein CASSIPGDRGDGYTF.

The chain carries TRBV6-5 and TRBJ1-4, with a possible D match to TRBD1 (5 bases). CDR1 MNHEY and CDR2 SVGAGI come from the germline V gene. This CDR3 spans 15 amino acids. V lost 2 bases and J lost 0, with 7 bases in between. The CDR3: CASSYGAATNEKLFF. CDR3 DNA sequence: TGTGCCAGCAGTTACGGGGCCGCAACTAATGAAAAACTGTTTTTT.